This section outlines one T cell receptor (beta chain) sequence together with its context. These data are taken from a study of blood T cell repertoires in COVID-19. Study-level information: Specimens from acute and convalescent COVID-19 originated in the United States, Italy and Spain. The analysed material was cDNA or gDNA that came from T cells, B-cell-depleted T cells, or PBMCs.

Germline CDR1 and CDR2: SGHRS and YFSETQ. The length of the CDR3 is 16 residues. With 0 bases removed from V and 2 bases from J, the gap between germline ends came to 12 bases. Authors' methods: It was from reference gene primer amplification that nucleated cell counts were estimated. The protocol was immunoSEQ multiplex PCR, while the TCRdb copy is restricted to in-frame clones and leaves out a portion. D and trimming were read from the DNA, whereas the V and J calls and clone size are those reported in that table. The data contain 100,000 to 150,000 clones, approximately 80% of them seen just once; the ten biggest clones take up more than 1.5%.

The receptor was isolated from a man between 70 and 80 years old with acute or convalescent COVID-19. Sequenced material: peripheral blood. The chain is built from TRBV5-1 and TRBJ1-3; the D gene is possibly TRBD1 (6 bases). CDR3 amino acids: CASSLAQGQTGNTIYF. CDR3 in DNA: TGCGCCAGCAGCTTGGCCCAGGGGCAAACTGGAAACACCATATATTTT. Drawing the rest from reference TRBV5-1 and TRBJ1-3, the complete variable domain is KAGVTQTPRYLIKTRGQQVTLSCSPISGHRSVSWYQQTPGQGLQFLFEYFSETQRNKGNFPGRFSGRQFSNSRSEMNVSTLELGDSALYLCASSLAQGQTGNTIYFGEGSWLTVV.